A selection of T cell receptor beta chains follows, all from one sample in a study of T cell responses to AZD1222 COVID-19 vaccine. Produced via immunoSEQ multiplex PCR; TCRdb's table is partial and in-frame only. The sample comprises about 120,000 clones, over 75% of which are singletons, and around 1.2% rests with the top ten. Sample: peripheral blood, taken on day 0 of AZD1222 vaccination. These receptors all stem from an adult in good health. CDR3s include the opening cysteine and the closing phenylalanine or tryptophan. Each record gives: J gene, V gene, clone size, D gene, CDR3 protein, CDR3 DNA. D genes are given only for firm matches. Clone size is shown for a subset of rows, as once, few, many or a class of expanded clone.

TRBJ2-3 | TRBV3-1/TRBV3-2 | - | - | CASSQRLVGTDTQYF | TGTGCCAGCAGCCAAAGACTAGTTGGTACGGATACGCAGTATTTT
TRBJ1-5 | TRBV27 | - | - | CASSLYSFSQPQHF | TGTGCCAGCAGTTTGTATAGCTTCAGTCAGCCCCAGCATTTT
TRBJ1-5 | TRBV19 | - | TRBD1 | CASSDRDNQPQHF | TGTGCCAGTAGCGACAGGGACAATCAGCCCCAGCATTTT
TRBJ1-1 | TRBV19 | - | TRBD1 | CASSPSGTANTEAFF | TGTGCCAGTAGTCCGAGCGGGACAGCTAACACTGAAGCTTTCTTT
TRBJ2-1 | TRBV7-9 | - | - | CASSTWTEGNEQFF | TGTGCCAGCAGCACCTGGACGGAGGGCAATGAGCAGTTCTTC
TRBJ2-2 | TRBV27 | - | - | CASSFQGDTGELFF | TGTGCCAGCAGTTTCCAAGGGGACACCGGGGAGCTGTTTTTT
TRBJ2-1 | TRBV29-1 | - | TRBD2 | CSVTLAGVYNEQFF | TGCAGCGTTACACTAGCGGGGGTTTACAATGAGCAGTTCTTC
TRBJ2-7 | TRBV5-4 | once | - | CASSLVDSRGYEQYF | TGTGCCAGCAGCTTGGTTGATAGCAGGGGCTACGAGCAGTACTTC
TRBJ2-2 | TRBV19 | - | - | CASSPQGPTGELFF | TGTGCCAGTAGTCCACAGGGTCCCACCGGGGAGCTGTTTTTT
TRBJ1-1 | TRBV6-5 | - | - | CASSLSMNTEAFF | TGTGCCAGCAGCTTATCCATGAACACTGAAGCTTTCTTT
TRBJ1-6 | TRBV6-1 | - | - | CASSEGWVGNSPLHF | TGTGCCAGCAGTGAAGGTTGGGTTGGTAATTCACCCCTCCACTTT
TRBJ1-2 | TRBV5-1 | - | TRBD1 | CASTYGDRQLYGYTF | TGCGCCAGCACTTACGGGGACAGGCAGTTATATGGCTACACCTTC
TRBJ2-2 | TRBV14 | - | - | CASSRPSGRQQNTGELFF | TGTGCCAGCAGCCGCCCGAGCGGTCGGCAGCAAAACACCGGGGAGCTGTTTTTT
TRBJ1-1 | TRBV19 | once | TRBD1 | CASSILAGGNTEAFF | TGTGCCAGTAGTATTCTGGCAGGGGGGAACACTGAAGCTTTCTTT
TRBJ2-7 | TRBV4-1 | - | TRBD2 | CASSQEKRGGLYEQYF | TGCGCCAGCAGCCAAGAGAAGCGGGGGGGCCTTTACGAGCAGTACTTC
TRBJ2-1 | TRBV7-9 | - | - | CASSLWDADEQFF | TGTGCCAGCAGCCTCTGGGACGCGGATGAGCAGTTCTTC
TRBJ1-2 | TRBV19 | - | - | CASSMIGAGTYGYTF | TGTGCCAGTAGTATGATTGGGGCAGGCACCTATGGCTACACCTTC